A selection of T cell receptor beta chains follows, all from one sample in a study of shared clonotypes between healthy human individuals. Some clones are missing from TCRdb's copy, which holds only in-frame ones; the method was immunoSEQ multiplex PCR. The table records approximately 2.5 million clones, approximately 92% of them present only once. Material for sequencing was naive CD4+ T cells sorted from blood. All receptors come from a man in his late teens or twenties in good health. CDR3s include the opening cysteine and the closing phenylalanine or tryptophan. Each record gives: clone size, D gene, V gene, J gene, CDR3 protein, CDR3 DNA. D genes are given only for firm matches. Clone size, where shown, is once, few, many, or a class for clones that have expanded.

clone_size: NA
d_call: TRBD1
v_call: TRBV5-1
j_call: TRBJ1-1
cdr3_aa: CASSIRGGITEAFF
cdr3_nt: TGCGCCAGCAGCATCAGGGGGGGCATCACTGAAGCTTTCTTT

clone_size: NA
d_call: NA
v_call: TRBV6-1
j_call: TRBJ2-5
cdr3_aa: CASRMTGLQETQYF
cdr3_nt: TGTGCCAGCAGAATGACAGGCCTTCAAGAGACCCAGTACTTC

clone_size: NA
d_call: NA
v_call: TRBV28
j_call: TRBJ1-2
cdr3_aa: CASSLSVGTPYGYTF
cdr3_nt: TGTGCCAGCAGTTTATCGGTAGGGACTCCCTATGGCTACACCTTC

clone_size: NA
d_call: NA
v_call: TRBV7-2
j_call: TRBJ2-7
cdr3_aa: CASSRGLGSTEQYF
cdr3_nt: TGTGCCAGCAGCCGGGGACTCGGCTCCACCGAGCAGTACTTC

clone_size: NA
d_call: NA
v_call: TRBV30
j_call: TRBJ2-5
cdr3_aa: CAWGRGGGVETQYF
cdr3_nt: TGTGCCTGGGGCAGAGGAGGGGGCGTGGAGACCCAGTACTTC

clone_size: NA
d_call: TRBD2
v_call: TRBV4-1
j_call: TRBJ2-1
cdr3_aa: CASSQETSGRWDEQFF
cdr3_nt: TGCGCCAGCAGCCAAGAAACTAGCGGGAGGTGGGATGAGCAGTTCTTC

clone_size: NA
d_call: NA
v_call: TRBV7-9
j_call: TRBJ2-2
cdr3_aa: CASSTQGRTGELFF
cdr3_nt: TGTGCCAGCAGCACCCAGGGACGCACCGGGGAGCTGTTTTTT

clone_size: once
d_call: NA
v_call: TRBV19
j_call: TRBJ2-3
cdr3_aa: CASSIPHSVDTQYF
cdr3_nt: TGTGCCAGTAGTATTCCCCATTCGGTGGATACGCAGTATTTT

clone_size: once
d_call: NA
v_call: TRBV5-1
j_call: TRBJ1-3
cdr3_aa: CATRQGYSGNTIYF
cdr3_nt: TGCGCCACCAGGCAGGGATACTCTGGAAACACCATATATTTT

clone_size: NA
d_call: TRBD1
v_call: TRBV2
j_call: TRBJ1-1
cdr3_aa: CASRIDRGEAFF
cdr3_nt: TGTGCCAGCAGGATTGACAGGGGGGAAGCTTTCTTT

clone_size: NA
d_call: NA
v_call: TRBV7-6
j_call: TRBJ1-4
cdr3_aa: CASSPGSPRELFF
cdr3_nt: TGTGCCAGCAGCCCTGGATCCCCCCGAGAACTGTTTTTT

clone_size: NA
d_call: NA
v_call: TRBV9
j_call: TRBJ1-3
cdr3_aa: CASSSPADGLSSGNTIYF
cdr3_nt: TGTGCCAGCAGCTCTCCCGCCGATGGACTAAGCTCTGGAAACACCATATATTTT

clone_size: NA
d_call: NA
v_call: TRBV27
j_call: TRBJ2-1
cdr3_aa: CASSLSLGTDEQFF
cdr3_nt: TGTGCCAGCAGTTTATCGCTAGGGACCGATGAGCAGTTCTTC

clone_size: NA
d_call: TRBD2
v_call: TRBV11-2
j_call: TRBJ2-3
cdr3_aa: CASTLSPSGGSDTQYF
cdr3_nt: TGTGCCAGCACCCTTAGCCCTAGCGGGGGTTCGGATACGCAGTATTTT

clone_size: NA
d_call: TRBD1
v_call: TRBV28
j_call: TRBJ2-7
cdr3_aa: CASRPSGTGGYEQYF
cdr3_nt: TGTGCCAGCAGACCCTCCGGGACAGGGGGCTACGAGCAGTACTTC

clone_size: NA
d_call: TRBD1
v_call: TRBV5-6
j_call: TRBJ1-5
cdr3_aa: CASSLGRGRLQPQHF
cdr3_nt: TGTGCCAGCAGCTTGGGAAGGGGGCGGCTTCAGCCCCAGCATTTT

clone_size: NA
d_call: NA
v_call: TRBV6-1
j_call: TRBJ1-4
cdr3_aa: CASSEGRATNEKLFF
cdr3_nt: TGTGCCAGCAGTGAAGGGAGGGCAACTAATGAAAAACTGTTTTTT

clone_size: NA
d_call: TRBD1
v_call: TRBV7-2
j_call: TRBJ2-3
cdr3_aa: CASSLAGQGIDTQYF
cdr3_nt: TGTGCCAGCAGCTTAGCCGGACAGGGGATAGATACGCAGTATTTT

clone_size: NA
d_call: NA
v_call: TRBV7-2
j_call: TRBJ1-3
cdr3_aa: CASSSRNTIYF
cdr3_nt: TGTGCCAGCAGCTCAAGAAACACCATATATTTT

clone_size: NA
d_call: TRBD1
v_call: TRBV7-9
j_call: TRBJ2-7
cdr3_aa: CASSPRTLQGTSSYEQYF
cdr3_nt: TGTGCCAGCAGCCCCCGAACACTACAGGGGACAAGCTCCTACGAGCAGTACTTC

clone_size: NA
d_call: NA
v_call: TRBV9
j_call: TRBJ2-3
cdr3_aa: CASSAQPIPLTDTQYF
cdr3_nt: TGTGCCAGCAGCGCCCAGCCGATACCCCTCACAGATACGCAGTATTTT

clone_size: NA
d_call: TRBD2
v_call: TRBV7-9
j_call: TRBJ2-1
cdr3_aa: CASSLTYQIAGGNYNEQFF
cdr3_nt: TGTGCCAGCAGCTTAACCTATCAAATAGCGGGAGGAAACTACAATGAGCAGTTCTTC

clone_size: NA
d_call: NA
v_call: TRBV28
j_call: TRBJ1-3
cdr3_aa: CASSLSTDSGNTIYF
cdr3_nt: TGTGCCAGCAGTTTAAGTACAGACTCTGGAAACACCATATATTTT

clone_size: NA
d_call: NA
v_call: TRBV19
j_call: TRBJ2-1
cdr3_aa: CASSIERSSYNEQFF
cdr3_nt: TGTGCCAGTAGTATAGAACGGAGCTCCTACAATGAGCAGTTCTTC

clone_size: NA
d_call: TRBD1
v_call: TRBV10-3
j_call: TRBJ1-2
cdr3_aa: CAISEGTGATTYGYTF
cdr3_nt: TGTGCCATCAGTGAGGGGACAGGTGCTACCACATATGGCTACACCTTC

clone_size: NA
d_call: NA
v_call: TRBV29-1
j_call: TRBJ1-1
cdr3_aa: CSVGSGSNTEAFF
cdr3_nt: TGCAGCGTTGGATCAGGCTCTAACACTGAAGCTTTCTTT

clone_size: NA
d_call: NA
v_call: TRBV6-1
j_call: TRBJ2-3
cdr3_aa: CASLTGLGSTDTQYF
cdr3_nt: TGTGCCAGTTTGACTGGACTGGGAAGCACAGATACGCAGTATTTT

clone_size: once
d_call: NA
v_call: TRBV28
j_call: TRBJ2-7
cdr3_aa: CASRQGYEQYF
cdr3_nt: TGTGCCAGCAGGCAGGGCTACGAGCAGTACTTC

clone_size: NA
d_call: TRBD1
v_call: TRBV2
j_call: TRBJ2-5
cdr3_aa: CASSEGTGLETQYF
cdr3_nt: TGTGCCAGCAGTGAAGGGACAGGGCTAGAGACCCAGTACTTC

clone_size: once
d_call: NA
v_call: TRBV4-1
j_call: TRBJ1-2
cdr3_aa: CASSQASGRGGQGYTF
cdr3_nt: TGCGCCAGCAGCCAAGCGTCCGGAAGGGGGGGGCAAGGCTACACCTTC

clone_size: few
d_call: TRBD1
v_call: TRBV30
j_call: TRBJ1-1
cdr3_aa: CAWSDRGGTEAFF
cdr3_nt: TGTGCCTGGAGTGACAGGGGAGGCACTGAAGCTTTCTTT

clone_size: NA
d_call: TRBD1
v_call: TRBV6-5
j_call: TRBJ1-2
cdr3_aa: CASSYSPAGGLMGYTF
cdr3_nt: TGTGCCAGCAGTTACTCCCCGGCAGGGGGCCTTATGGGCTACACCTTC

clone_size: NA
d_call: TRBD1
v_call: TRBV4-3
j_call: TRBJ2-5
cdr3_aa: CASSLNLGQGETQYF
cdr3_nt: TGCGCCAGCAGCCTAAACCTAGGACAGGGAGAGACCCAGTACTTC

clone_size: NA
d_call: NA
v_call: TRBV2
j_call: TRBJ2-2
cdr3_aa: CASKTASNTGELFF
cdr3_nt: TGTGCCAGCAAGACGGCATCGAACACCGGGGAGCTGTTTTTT

clone_size: NA
d_call: NA
v_call: TRBV10-3
j_call: TRBJ1-4
cdr3_aa: CAISQGSATNEKLFF
cdr3_nt: TGTGCCATCAGTCAAGGTTCTGCAACTAATGAAAAACTGTTTTTT

clone_size: NA
d_call: TRBD1
v_call: TRBV10-3
j_call: TRBJ1-1
cdr3_aa: CAISDGQGGNTEAFF
cdr3_nt: TGTGCCATCAGTGACGGTCAGGGGGGAAACACTGAAGCTTTCTTT

clone_size: few
d_call: TRBD2
v_call: TRBV5-4
j_call: TRBJ2-2
cdr3_aa: CASSLVASGGTGELFF
cdr3_nt: TGTGCCAGCAGCTTGGTCGCTAGCGGTGGCACCGGGGAGCTGTTTTTT

clone_size: NA
d_call: NA
v_call: TRBV5-4
j_call: TRBJ2-3
cdr3_aa: CASSLDYLAPSTDTQYF
cdr3_nt: TGTGCCAGCAGCTTGGATTATCTAGCGCCTAGCACAGATACGCAGTATTTT

clone_size: NA
d_call: NA
v_call: TRBV29-1
j_call: TRBJ1-5
cdr3_aa: CSVALPGGPQHF
cdr3_nt: TGCAGCGTTGCTCTCCCGGGAGGTCCCCAGCATTTT

clone_size: NA
d_call: NA
v_call: TRBV9
j_call: TRBJ1-4
cdr3_aa: CASSPPGLTNEKLFF
cdr3_nt: TGTGCCAGCAGCCCCCCAGGGCTGACTAATGAAAAACTGTTTTTT

clone_size: NA
d_call: NA
v_call: TRBV6-5
j_call: TRBJ2-7
cdr3_aa: CASRHHRDTNEQYF
cdr3_nt: TGTGCCAGCAGACATCACCGGGACACCAACGAGCAGTACTTC

clone_size: NA
d_call: TRBD1
v_call: TRBV9
j_call: TRBJ2-5
cdr3_aa: CASSVDRGWIETQYF
cdr3_nt: TGTGCCAGCAGCGTAGACAGGGGGTGGATAGAGACCCAGTACTTC

clone_size: NA
d_call: TRBD1
v_call: TRBV7-9
j_call: TRBJ2-5
cdr3_aa: CASSFRDRGWETQYF
cdr3_nt: TGTGCCAGCAGCTTCCGGGACAGGGGTTGGGAGACCCAGTACTTC

clone_size: NA
d_call: TRBD1
v_call: TRBV2
j_call: TRBJ2-3
cdr3_aa: CASRERTGSTDTQYF
cdr3_nt: TGTGCCAGCAGGGAAAGGACAGGGAGCACAGATACGCAGTATTTT

clone_size: NA
d_call: TRBD1
v_call: TRBV5-1
j_call: TRBJ2-5
cdr3_aa: CASSQGTGQEETQYF
cdr3_nt: TGCGCCAGCAGCCAAGGTACTGGACAGGAGGAGACCCAGTACTTC

clone_size: NA
d_call: NA
v_call: TRBV6-6
j_call: TRBJ2-5
cdr3_aa: CASSYSTTGETQYF
cdr3_nt: TGTGCCAGCAGTTACTCGACGACGGGTGAGACCCAGTACTTC

clone_size: NA
d_call: TRBD1
v_call: TRBV7-9
j_call: TRBJ2-1
cdr3_aa: CASSSSWGQGFNEQFF
cdr3_nt: TGTGCCAGCAGCTCATCCTGGGGACAGGGGTTCAATGAGCAGTTCTTC

clone_size: NA
d_call: NA
v_call: TRBV10-3
j_call: TRBJ1-5
cdr3_aa: CAIRTGDQPQHF
cdr3_nt: TGTGCCATCAGGACAGGAGATCAGCCCCAGCATTTT

clone_size: NA
d_call: NA
v_call: TRBV5-6
j_call: TRBJ2-7
cdr3_aa: CASSLLRLRETYYEQYF
cdr3_nt: TGTGCCAGCAGCTTACTTAGGCTGAGGGAGACGTACTACGAGCAGTACTTC

clone_size: NA
d_call: TRBD2
v_call: TRBV29-1
j_call: TRBJ2-3
cdr3_aa: CSVETSGGAKTDTQYF
cdr3_nt: TGCAGCGTTGAAACTAGCGGGGGGGCCAAAACAGATACGCAGTATTTT

clone_size: once
d_call: TRBD2
v_call: TRBV6-6
j_call: TRBJ2-3
cdr3_aa: CASSYSGGTDTQYF
cdr3_nt: TGTGCCAGCAGTTACAGCGGGGGCACAGATACGCAGTATTTT

clone_size: NA
d_call: NA
v_call: TRBV9
j_call: TRBJ1-6
cdr3_aa: CASSEGVWNNSPLHF
cdr3_nt: TGTGCCAGCAGCGAAGGTGTGTGGAATAATTCACCCCTCCACTTT

clone_size: NA
d_call: NA
v_call: TRBV19
j_call: TRBJ2-3
cdr3_aa: CASSTRGGTDTQYF
cdr3_nt: TGTGCCAGTAGTACTCGGGGCGGCACAGATACGCAGTATTTT